This TCR beta chain originates from a study of T cell responses to AZD1222 COVID-19 vaccine. Whole-study findings and limits: Scientists sampled the repertoires only once the peak T cell response had passed. It should be noted that donors were predominantly white British and more often female, and clonal diversity was possibly underestimated. Among spike-specific TCRs, nearly half reportedly target unmutated variant regions. Distributed over spike, vaccine-associated CD4 TCRs predominated at 160-218 and 743-854.

Measured with immunoSEQ multiplex PCR; TCRdb has only the in-frame clones, and not every one. The sample consists of approximately 150,000 clones, more than 85% of them appearing once. This clone appeared once. Its antigen remains unknown. J was trimmed by 2 bases and V by 4 bases; bases with no gene match: 1. The CDR3 has 14 amino acids. Germline lookup yields CDR1 LNHDA and CDR2 SQIVND (reference sequence). The sequence came from an adult who received the AZD1222 COVID-19 vaccine. The V gene is TRBV19, the J gene TRBJ2-7; 11 positions agree with TRBD2. Sequencing used peripheral blood, obtained 28 days after the second AZD1222 dose. CDR3 region: CASSKGLAAYEQYF. Here the CDR3 DNA reads TGTGCCAGTAGTAAGGGACTAGCGGCCTACGAGCAGTACTTC.